This T cell receptor (beta chain) is drawn from a study of blood T cell repertoires in COVID-19. Looking at the study overall: Specimens from acute and convalescent COVID-19 originated in the United States, Italy and Spain.

This table comes from immunoSEQ multiplex PCR, and its TCRdb copy is limited to in-frame clones, with some not included. Here the sample spans 250,000 to 300,000 clones, approximately 89% being singletons. The CDR3 is 13 residues long. Trimming stripped 5 bases from V and 4 bases from J, with 11 bases between. Germline V gene data show CDR1 as MDHEN and CDR2 as SYDVKM. The J gene is TRBJ1-2, the V gene TRBV28, with unresolved D. The sequenced sample was peripheral blood. The receptor was derived from a woman in her twenties or thirties who had recovered from COVID-19. The CDR3: CASSGPSFYGYTF. The CDR3 nucleotides read TGTGCCAGCAGTGGGCCCTCCTTCTATGGCTACACCTTC.